These T cell receptor beta chains were read from a single sample in a study of glioma-infiltrating T cells after dendritic cell vaccination. This table comes from immunoSEQ multiplex PCR, and its TCRdb copy is limited to in-frame clones, with some not included. Among over 65,000 clones listed, 85% were seen once. The sample in question was blood, obtained after dendritic cell vaccination. All receptors come from a human donor with glioblastoma. CDR3s include the opening cysteine and the closing phenylalanine or tryptophan. D genes are given only for firm matches. Clone size is not always given. Where it is, it says once, few, many or a class for expanded clones.

TRBV7-9	-	TRBJ1-2	-	TGTGCCAGCAGCTCCGGGACGGACTACAACTATGGCTACACCTTC	CASSSGTDYNYGYTF
TRBV5-4	-	TRBJ1-1	-	TGTGCCAGCAGCAGGACAATCAACACTGAAGCTTTCTTT	CASSRTINTEAFF
TRBV5-6	-	TRBJ2-7	TRBD1	TGTGCCAGCAGCAAGGGGACAGGGAGTATCGACGAGCAGTACTTC	CASSKGTGSIDEQYF
TRBV2	-	TRBJ2-7	TRBD2	TGTGCCAGCAGCCTAATGAGCGGGAGGGCCTCCTACGAGCAGTACTTC	CASSLMSGRASYEQYF
TRBV5-1	-	TRBJ1-4	-	TGCGCCAGCAGCGAGACAGCAACTAATGAAAAACTGTTTTTT	CASSETATNEKLFF
TRBV6-5	once	TRBJ1-1	-	TGTGCCAGCAGATTGGAGACTGAAGCTTTCTTT	CASRLETEAFF
TRBV28	-	TRBJ1-2	TRBD1	TGTGCCAGCAGGGACAGGTTATACACCTTC	CASRDRLYTF
TRBV7-6	-	TRBJ2-7	-	TGTGCCAGCAGCCCCGACAGCCGATACTCCTACGAGCAGTACTTC	CASSPDSRYSYEQYF
TRBV19	-	TRBJ2-7	-	TGTGCCAGTACCCCTGGGGGGAAGTCGGACGAGCAGTACTTC	CASTPGGKSDEQYF
TRBV6-4	-	TRBJ2-1	TRBD2	TGTGCCAGCAGTGTGGTGGGGACTAGCCGGTACAATGAGCAGTTCTTC	CASSVVGTSRYNEQFF